The present T cell receptor (beta chain) was sequenced within a study of PD-L1 blockade in urothelial cancer. On the study more broadly: It was at 3 weeks (second dose) and 6 weeks after treatment start that blood was analyzed.

Germline-derived CDR1 and CDR2 are MDHEN and SYDVKM. V lost 2 bases and J lost 8, with 21 bases in between. The CDR3 runs to 16 residues. Each PCR contained spiked-in synthetic TCR analog templates. Clones were sequenced by immunoSEQ multiplex PCR, and TCRdb holds only the in-frame ones, with some missing. The sample includes 100,000 to 150,000 clones, about 82% of them seen just once. Note on this clone: Its cognate antigen is unknown.

The time point is: peripheral blood 6 weeks after treatment start. The study enrolled patients with locally advanced or metastatic urothelial carcinoma. Study-level points and caveats: A below-median TCR clonality in blood before treatment predicted better survival.

The J gene is TRBJ1-2, the V gene TRBV28; possibly TRBD1 for D (5 bases). The receptor's source is a man aged 45-60 years with urothelial cancer. The sequenced sample was PBMCs, obtained around atezolizumab (anti-PD-L1) treatment. Here the CDR3 DNA reads TGTGCCAGCAGTTTAAAGTTGGTGGGTCAGGGTAAAGGCTACACCTTC. This translates into CASSLKLVGQGKGYTF.